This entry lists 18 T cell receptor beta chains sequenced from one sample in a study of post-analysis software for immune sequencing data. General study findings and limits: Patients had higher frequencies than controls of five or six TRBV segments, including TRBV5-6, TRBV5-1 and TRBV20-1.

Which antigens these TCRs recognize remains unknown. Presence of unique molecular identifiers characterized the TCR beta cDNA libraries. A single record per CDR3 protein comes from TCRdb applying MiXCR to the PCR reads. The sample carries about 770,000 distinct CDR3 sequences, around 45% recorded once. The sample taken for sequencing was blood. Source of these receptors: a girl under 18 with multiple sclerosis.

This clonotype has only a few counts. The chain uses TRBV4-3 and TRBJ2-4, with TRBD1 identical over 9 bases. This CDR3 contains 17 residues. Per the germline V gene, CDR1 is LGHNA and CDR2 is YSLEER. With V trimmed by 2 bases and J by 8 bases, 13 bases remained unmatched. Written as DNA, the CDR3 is TGCGCCAGCAGCCAATACGGGACAGGGCGGTCAGGGGACATTCAGTACTTC. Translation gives CASSQYGTGRSGDIQYF.

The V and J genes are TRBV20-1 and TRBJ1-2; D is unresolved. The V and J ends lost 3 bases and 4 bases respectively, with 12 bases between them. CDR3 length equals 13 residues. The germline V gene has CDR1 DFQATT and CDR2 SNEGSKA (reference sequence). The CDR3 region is CSASYWEAYGYTF. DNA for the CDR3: TGCAGTGCTAGTTATTGGGAGGCCTATGGCTACACCTTC.

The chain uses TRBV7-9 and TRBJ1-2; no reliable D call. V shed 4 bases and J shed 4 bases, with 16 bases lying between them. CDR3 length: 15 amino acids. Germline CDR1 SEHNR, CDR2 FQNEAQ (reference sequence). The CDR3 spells CASSSQPQMAYGYTF. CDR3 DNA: TGTGCCAGCAGCTCCCAGCCACAGATGGCCTATGGCTACACCTTC.

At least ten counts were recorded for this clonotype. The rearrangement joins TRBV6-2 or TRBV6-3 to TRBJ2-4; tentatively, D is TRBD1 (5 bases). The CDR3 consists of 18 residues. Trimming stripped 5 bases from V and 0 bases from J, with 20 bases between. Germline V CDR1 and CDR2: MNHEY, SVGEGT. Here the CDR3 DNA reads TGTGCCAGCAGTCCCCCTCTTACAGGTTTGACAGCCAAAAACATTCAGTACTTC. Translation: CASSPPLTGLTAKNIQYF.

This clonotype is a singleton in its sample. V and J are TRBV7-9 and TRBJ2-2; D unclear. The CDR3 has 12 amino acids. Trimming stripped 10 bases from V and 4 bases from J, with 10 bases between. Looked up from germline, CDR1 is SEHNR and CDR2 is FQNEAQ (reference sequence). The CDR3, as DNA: TGTGCCACAGTTCGTGTCACCGGGGAGCTGTTTTTT. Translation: CATVRVTGELFF.

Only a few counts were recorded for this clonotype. The CDR3 here is CAISDPDSENIQYF. The CDR3 DNA follows: TGTGCCATCAGTGACCCCGACAGTGAAAACATTCAGTACTTC. The gene calls are TRBV10-3 and TRBJ2-4; D possibly corresponds to TRBD1 (5 bases). The CDR3 contains 14 residues. The V end lost 3 bases, the J end lost 5 bases, and 11 bases lay between the germline ends. The germline CDR1 and CDR2 sequences are ENHRY and SYGVKD.

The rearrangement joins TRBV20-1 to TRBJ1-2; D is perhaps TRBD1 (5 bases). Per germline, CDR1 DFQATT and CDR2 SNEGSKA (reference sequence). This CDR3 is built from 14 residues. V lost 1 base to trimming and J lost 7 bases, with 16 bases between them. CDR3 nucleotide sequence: TGCAGTGCTAGAGCACCCGTCGGGGACGGTGGCTACACCTTC. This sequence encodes CSARAPVGDGGYTF.

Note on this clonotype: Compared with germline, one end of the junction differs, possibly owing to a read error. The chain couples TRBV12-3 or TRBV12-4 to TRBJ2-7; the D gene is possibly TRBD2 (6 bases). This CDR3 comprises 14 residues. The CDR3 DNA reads TGTGCCGGCAGCACCGGGACTGGGACCTACGAGCAGTACTTC. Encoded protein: CAGSTGTGTYEQYF.

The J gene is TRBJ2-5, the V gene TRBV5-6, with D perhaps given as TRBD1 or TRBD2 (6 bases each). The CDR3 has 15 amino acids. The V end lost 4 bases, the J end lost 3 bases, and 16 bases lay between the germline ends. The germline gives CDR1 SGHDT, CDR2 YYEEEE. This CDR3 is CASSARLRGEETQYF. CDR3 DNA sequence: TGTGCCAGCAGCGCACGACTAAGGGGGGAAGAGACCCAGTACTTC. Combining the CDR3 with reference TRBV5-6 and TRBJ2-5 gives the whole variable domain DAGVTQSPTHLIKTRGQQVTLRCSPKSGHDTVSWYQQALGQGPQFIFQYYEEEERQRGNFPDRFSGHQFPNYSSELNVNALLLGDSALYLCASSARLRGEETQYFGPGTRLLVL.

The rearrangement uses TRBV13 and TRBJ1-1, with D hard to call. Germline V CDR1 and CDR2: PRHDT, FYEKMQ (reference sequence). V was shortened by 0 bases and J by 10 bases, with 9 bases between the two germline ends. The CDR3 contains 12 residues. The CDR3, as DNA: TGTGCCAGCAGCTTAGGAGAAGAAGGAGCTTTCTTT. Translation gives CASSLGEEGAFF.

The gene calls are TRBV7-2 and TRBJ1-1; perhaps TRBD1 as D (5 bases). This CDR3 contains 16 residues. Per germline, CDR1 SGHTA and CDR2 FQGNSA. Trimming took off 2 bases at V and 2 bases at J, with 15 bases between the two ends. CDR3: CASSLSGGGFNTEAFF. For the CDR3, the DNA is TGTGCCAGCAGCTTAAGCGGCGGGGGGTTTAACACTGAAGCTTTCTTT.

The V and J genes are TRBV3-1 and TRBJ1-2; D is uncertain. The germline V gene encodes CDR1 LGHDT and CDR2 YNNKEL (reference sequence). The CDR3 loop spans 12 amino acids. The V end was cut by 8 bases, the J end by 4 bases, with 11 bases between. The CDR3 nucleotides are TGTGCCAGCCAATTCGGCAGCTATGGCTACACCTTC. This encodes CASQFGSYGYTF. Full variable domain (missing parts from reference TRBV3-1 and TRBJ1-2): DTAVSQTPKYLVTQMGNDKSIKCEQNLGHDTMYWYKQDSKKFLKIMFSYNNKELIINETVPNRFSPKSPDKAHLNLHINSLELGDSAVYFCASQFGSYGYTFGSGTRLTVV.

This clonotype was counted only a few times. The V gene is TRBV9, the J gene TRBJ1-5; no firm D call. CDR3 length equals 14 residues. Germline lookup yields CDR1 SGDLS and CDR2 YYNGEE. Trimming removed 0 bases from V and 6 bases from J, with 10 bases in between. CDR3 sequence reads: CASSVGYGSQPQHF. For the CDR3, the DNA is TGTGCCAGCAGCGTAGGGTATGGCAGTCAGCCCCAGCATTTT.

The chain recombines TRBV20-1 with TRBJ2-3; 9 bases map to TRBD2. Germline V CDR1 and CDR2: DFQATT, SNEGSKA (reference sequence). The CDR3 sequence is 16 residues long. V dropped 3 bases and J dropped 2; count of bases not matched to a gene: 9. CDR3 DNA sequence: TGCAGTGCTAGTGGTATAGCGGGAGACCCCACAGATACGCAGTATTTT. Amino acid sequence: CSASGIAGDPTDTQYF.

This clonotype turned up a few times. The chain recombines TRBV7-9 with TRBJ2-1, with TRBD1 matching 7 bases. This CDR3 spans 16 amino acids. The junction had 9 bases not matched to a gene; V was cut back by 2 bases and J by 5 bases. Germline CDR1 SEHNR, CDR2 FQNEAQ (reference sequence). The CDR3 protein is CASSLIRDRHHNEQFF. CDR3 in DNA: TGTGCCAGCAGCTTAATTCGGGACAGACACCACAATGAGCAGTTCTTC. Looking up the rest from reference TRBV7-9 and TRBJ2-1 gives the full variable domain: DTGVSQNPRHKITKRGQNVTFRCDPISEHNRLYWYRQTLGQGPEFLTYFQNEAQLEKSRLLSDRFSAERPKGSFSTLEIQRTEQGDSAMYLCASSLIRDRHHNEQFFGPGTRLTVL.

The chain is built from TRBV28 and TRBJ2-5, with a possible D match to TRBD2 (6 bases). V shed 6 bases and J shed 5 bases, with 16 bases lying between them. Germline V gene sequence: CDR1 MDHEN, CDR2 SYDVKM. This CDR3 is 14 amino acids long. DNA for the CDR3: TGTGCCAGCAGGAAGATGGCGGGGCACGAGACCCAGTACTTC. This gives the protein CASRKMAGHETQYF.

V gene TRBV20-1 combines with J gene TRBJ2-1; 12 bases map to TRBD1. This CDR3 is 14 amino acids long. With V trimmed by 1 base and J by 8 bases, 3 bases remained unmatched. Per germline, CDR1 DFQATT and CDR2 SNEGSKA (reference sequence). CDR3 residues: CSARAGTGGDEQFF. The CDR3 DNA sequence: TGCAGTGCTAGAGCCGGGACAGGGGGCGATGAGCAGTTCTTC.

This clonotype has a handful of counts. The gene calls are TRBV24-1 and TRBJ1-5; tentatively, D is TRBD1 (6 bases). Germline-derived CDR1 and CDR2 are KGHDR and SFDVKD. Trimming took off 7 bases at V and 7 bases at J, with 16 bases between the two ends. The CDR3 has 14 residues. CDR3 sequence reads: CATSRQVGGQPQHF. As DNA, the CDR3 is TGTGCCACCAGCAGACAGGTAGGAGGCCAGCCCCAGCATTTT.